The table lists the clone carrying this TCR beta chain with many counts. Only newly diagnosed hyperthyroidism patients aged 18 to 65, with under 2 months' duration, were enrolled. The sample comes from a study of Graves' ophthalmopathy and Graves' hyperthyroidism. TCR beta CDR3 regions were amplified from RNA transcripts. After a first-round RT-PCR with HTBI primers, a second-round multiplex PCR was run. MiXCR, run by TCRdb on the multiplex PCR reads, gives a single entry per CDR3 protein. This sample has more than 300,000 distinct CDR3 sequences, with about a sixth found just once. V lost 7 bases, J lost 6 bases, and 9 bases lay in between. In germline, CDR1 is LNHDA, CDR2 SQIVND (reference sequence). The length of the CDR3 is 12 residues.

Material: peripheral blood. The gene calls are TRBV19 and TRBJ2-2, with D uncertain. This TCR derives from an adult woman with stable Graves' hyperthyroidism. The CDR3 DNA reads as TGTGCCAGTAATCCCTTAGCCGGGGAGCTGTTTTTT. As protein: CASNPLAGELFF.